This TCR beta chain is from a study of shared clonotypes between healthy human individuals. Details on this clone: As yet, its antigen is unknown.

Trimming took off 5 bases at V and 0 bases at J, with 11 bases between the two ends. This CDR3 spans 15 amino acids. From germline, CDR1 is MDHEN and CDR2 SYDVKM. Sequenced by immunoSEQ multiplex PCR; TCRdb stores in-frame clones only, minus some. This table has about 2.4 million clones, approximately 93% appearing once. Study-level points and caveats: In contrast to clonotypes shared by all four donors, non-shared clonotypes had lower generation probabilities.

The gene calls are TRBV28 and TRBJ2-1; D is tentatively TRBD1 or TRBD2 (5 bases each). This sequence originates from a man aged 18 to 30 in good health. Some clones in this sample may be carry-over from other donors' samples. Sequenced: naive CD4+ T cells from PBMCs. The subset denotes: CD45RA+ positively selected. The CDR3 reads CASSQGADSYNEQFF. The CDR3 bases are TGTGCCAGCAGTCAGGGAGCGGACTCCTACAATGAGCAGTTCTTC. Full variable domain (outside the CDR3, taken from reference TRBV28 and TRBJ2-1): DVKVTQSSRYLVKRTGEKVFLECVQDMDHENMFWYRQDPGLGLRLIYFSYDVKMKEKGDIPEGYSVSREKKERFSLILESASTNQTSMYLCASSQGADSYNEQFFGPGTRLTVL.